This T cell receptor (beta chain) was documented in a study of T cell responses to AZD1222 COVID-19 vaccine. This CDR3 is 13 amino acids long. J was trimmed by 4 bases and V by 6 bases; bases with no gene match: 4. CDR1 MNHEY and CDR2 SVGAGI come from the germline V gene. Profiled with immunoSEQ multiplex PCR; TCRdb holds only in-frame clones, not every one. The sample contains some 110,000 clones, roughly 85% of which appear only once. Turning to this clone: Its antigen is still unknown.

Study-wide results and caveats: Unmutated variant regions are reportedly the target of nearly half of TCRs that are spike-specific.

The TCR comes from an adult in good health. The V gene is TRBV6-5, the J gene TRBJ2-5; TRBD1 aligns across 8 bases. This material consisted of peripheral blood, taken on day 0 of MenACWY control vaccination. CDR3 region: CASSDRGVETQYF. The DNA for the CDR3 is TGTGCCAGCAGCGACAGGGGAGTAGAGACCCAGTACTTC.